Presented here are 12 T cell receptor beta chains from one specimen sequenced in a study of Siglec-9 on CD8 T cells in melanoma. This table comes from immunoSEQ multiplex PCR, and its TCRdb copy is limited to in-frame clones, with some not included. The data hold more than 25,000 clones, with 80% observed a single time. The sequencing sample was made of Siglec-9- CD8+ T cells sorted from blood. The receptors were gathered from a human donor in good health.

The chain couples TRBV29-1 to TRBJ1-3, with D maybe TRBD1 (6 bases). There are 15 residues in the CDR3. Germline V gene sequence: CDR1 SQVTM, CDR2 ANQGSEA. V lost 1 base and J lost 1, with 11 bases in between. The CDR3 sequence: CSVEGRGVSGNTIYF. The CDR3 region has the DNA TGCAGCGTTGAAGGCAGGGGAGTTTCTGGAAACACCATATATTTT.

This clone was observed a single time. The V call is TRBV6-1, the J call TRBJ1-6, with 8 positions matching TRBD1. V was clipped by 2 bases and J by 8 bases; unmatched bases: 2. Germline assignment: CDR1 MNHNS and CDR2 SASEGT. The CDR3 has 14 residues. Here the CDR3 DNA reads TGTGCCAGCAGTGAACGACAGGGGCATTCACCCCTCCACTTT. Its protein is CASSERQGHSPLHF.

The chain uses TRBV9 and TRBJ1-1; no reliable D call. Deletions cut 0 bases from V and 5 bases from J, with 8 bases between. The CDR3 covers 13 residues. Germline V gene sequence: CDR1 SGDLS, CDR2 YYNGEE. Here the CDR3 reads CASSVVGRTEAFF. CDR3 in DNA: TGTGCCAGCAGCGTAGTGGGCAGAACTGAAGCTTTCTTT.

V usage is TRBV27 and J usage is TRBJ2-7; D is unclear. Germline loops: CDR1 MNHEY, CDR2 SMNVEV (reference sequence). V lost 0 bases and J lost 3, with 6 bases in between. The CDR3 totals 13 residues. CDR3 bases: TGTGCCAGCAGTTTATCGGCGCTCTACGAGCAGTACTTC. Its protein product is CASSLSALYEQYF.

The J gene is TRBJ1-1, the V gene TRBV10-2; D not resolved. V lost 4 bases and J lost 1, with 4 bases in between. This CDR3 has 12 residues. The germline gives CDR1 WSHSY, CDR2 SAAADI. The CDR3 loop is CASSVRNTEAFF. The CDR3 DNA reads TGCGCCAGCAGTGTCAGGAACACTGAAGCTTTCTTT.

V and J are TRBV10-3 and TRBJ2-2; 7 bases fit TRBD2. CDR1 and CDR2 (germline): ENHRY, SYGVKD. With 2 bases clipped from V and 5 bases from J, the junction kept 11 bases outside the gene matches. The CDR3 extends over 17 amino acids. The CDR3 loop is CAISEGGLRVYTGELFF. CDR3 DNA: TGTGCCATCAGTGAGGGGGGACTAAGAGTATATACCGGGGAGCTGTTTTTT.

The V gene is TRBV30, the J gene TRBJ2-3; TRBD2 agrees at 11 bases. Germline CDR1 reads GTSNPN; CDR2 reads SVGIG (reference sequence). This CDR3 has 15 amino acids. Trimming took 1 base from V and 4 from J; bases not matched to a gene: 4. The CDR3 sequence: CAWSGLAGGSDTQYF. Written as DNA, the CDR3 is TGTGCCTGGAGTGGGCTAGCGGGGGGATCAGATACGCAGTATTTT. Together with reference TRBV30 and TRBJ2-3, the CDR3 gives the full variable domain: SQTIHQWPATLVQPVGSPLSLECTVEGTSNPNLYWYRQAAGRGLQLLFYSVGIGQISSEVPQNLSASRPQDRQFILSSKKLLLSDSGFYLCAWSGLAGGSDTQYFGPGTRLTVL.

The genes are TRBV30 and TRBJ2-7; 8 bases fit TRBD1. The germline gives CDR1 GTSNPN, CDR2 SVGIG (reference sequence). The V gene end was trimmed by 6 bases and the J gene end by 2 bases; junction bases not matched to a gene: 6. The CDR3 loop spans 13 amino acids. The CDR3, as DNA: TGTGCCTGTCAGGGGGCCCCGGCCTACGAGCAGTACTTC. It is translated as CACQGAPAYEQYF.

The chain recombines TRBV6-5 with TRBJ2-3; no reliable D call. Per germline, CDR1 MNHEY and CDR2 SVGAGI. The V end lost 2 bases, the J end lost 0 bases, and 9 bases lay between the germline ends. This CDR3 is built from 15 residues. The CDR3 loop is CASSYRQSSTDTQYF. The CDR3, as DNA: TGTGCCAGCAGTTACCGGCAGTCTAGCACAGATACGCAGTATTTT.

The chain couples TRBV6-1 to TRBJ2-3; 11 bases line up with TRBD1. V lost 1 base, J lost 4 bases, and 1 base stayed unmatched. The CDR3 is 15 residues long. The germline V gene encodes CDR1 MNHNS and CDR2 SASEGT. The CDR3 loop reads CASSEGTGGADTQYF. CDR3 DNA: TGTGCCAGCAGTGAAGGGACAGGGGGCGCAGATACGCAGTATTTT.

The chain links TRBV5-1 to TRBJ2-6; 7 bases fit TRBD1. The CDR3 runs to 15 residues. The junction had 3 bases not matched to a gene; V was cut back by 2 bases and J by 4 bases. CDR1 is SGHRS and CDR2 is YFSETQ in the germline V gene. DNA of the CDR3: TGCGCCAGCAGCTTAACAGGGGTCGGGGCCAACGTCCTGACTTTC. Protein: CASSLTGVGANVLTF.

The chain carries TRBV27 and TRBJ2-3, with D hard to call. Germline loops: CDR1 MNHEY, CDR2 SMNVEV (reference sequence). Trimming removed 3 bases at V and 6 bases at J, with 7 bases between. The CDR3 extends over 12 amino acids. The CDR3 bases are TGTGCCAGCAGTTTCCTAGGTGATACGCAGTATTTT. This codes for CASSFLGDTQYF.